A single sample is the source of the 6 T cell receptor beta chains below, sequenced in a study of cytomegalovirus exposure and HLA in healthy donors. 60 Vbeta and 13 Jbeta primers were used in PCR. Assay used: immunoSEQ multiplex PCR; TCRdb lists only in-frame clones, some missing. This sample yields approximately 190,000 clones, of which over 75% are seen a single time; more than 6% belongs to the top ten. Sequenced: PBMCs. These receptors were obtained from a middle-aged man in good health and CMV-seropositive.

This chain uses TRBV21-1 with TRBJ2-7; TRBD1, the D gene given by the table, was not confirmed from the DNA. TRBV21-1 is reported as a pseudogene. CDR3 size: 16 residues. This chain's CDR3 is CASSKLKTGPSYEQYF. The CDR3 DNA follows: TGTGCCAGCAGCAAACTGAAGACAGGGCCCTCCTACGAGCAGTACTTC.

This chain connects TRBV9 to TRBJ2-1, with TRBD2 identical over 12 bases. The length of the CDR3 is 15 residues. J was trimmed by 10 bases and V by 0 bases; bases with no gene match: 5. In germline, CDR1 is SGDLS, CDR2 YYNGEE. As DNA, the CDR3 is TGTGCCAGCAGCGTAGCGGCTAGCGGGGGGGAGGAGCAGTTCTTC. Translation: CASSVAASGGEEQFF. The full variable domain, its missing parts supplied by reference TRBV9 and TRBJ2-1, is DSGVTQTPKHLITATGQRVTLRCSPRSGDLSVYWYQQSLDQGLQFLIQYYNGEERAKGNILERFSAQQFPDLHSELNLSSLELGDSALYFCASSVAASGGEEQFFGPGTRLTVL.

V is TRBV9 and J is TRBJ1-3; no definite D call. Trimming stripped 0 bases from V and 4 bases from J, with 11 bases between. Germline values: CDR1 SGDLS, CDR2 YYNGEE. There are 15 residues in the CDR3. This CDR3 is CASSVAAAGGNTIYF. The DNA for the CDR3 is TGTGCCAGCAGCGTAGCGGCAGCGGGGGGAAACACCATATATTTT.

The J gene is TRBJ2-5, the V gene TRBV5-1, with 7 bases aligning to TRBD2. V dropped 0 bases and J dropped 7; count of bases not matched to a gene: 0. Germline lookup yields CDR1 SGHRS and CDR2 YFSETQ. There are 12 residues in the CDR3. CDR3 protein: CASSLAGGTQYF. The CDR3 bases are TGCGCCAGCAGCTTGGCGGGAGGGACCCAGTACTTC.

In this sample, this clone turned up a few times. The chain employs TRBV5-1 and TRBJ1-6, with 7 positions matching TRBD1. The J segment lost 14 bases and the V segment lost 4 bases, leaving 12 bases of the junction unmatched. CDR1 and CDR2 from the germline V gene are SGHRS and YFSETQ. CDR3 length: 14 amino acids. CDR3: CASSTTGAGFTLHF. CDR3 coding DNA: TGCGCCAGCAGCACTACAGGGGCAGGTTTCACCCTCCACTTT.

This chain connects TRBV29-1 to TRBJ2-1, with a weak D call TRBD1 (6 bases). CDR1 and CDR2 (germline): SQVTM, ANQGSEA. The CDR3 totals 13 residues. Trimming left V 1 base short and J 6 bases short, with 10 bases between. This CDR3 is CSVEGVQGNEQFF. The CDR3 DNA reads as TGCAGCGTTGAAGGTGTACAGGGCAATGAGCAGTTCTTC.